Following are 6 T cell receptor beta chains from one sample sequenced in a study of blood T cell repertoires in COVID-19. Clones were read by immunoSEQ multiplex PCR, and TCRdb kept only the in-frame ones, dropping some. The sample shows around 300,000 clones, roughly nine tenths of them seen only once. The sample comprised peripheral blood. The receptors here all came from a woman in her thirties with COVID-19, enrolled during active disease.

V and J are TRBV4-2 and TRBJ2-7; TRBD2 matches at 11 bases. Germline loops: CDR1 LGHNA, CDR2 YNFKEQ. There are 16 residues in the CDR3. Germline trimming cut 1 base from V and 7 bases from J; bases unmatched to any gene: 9. CDR3 in amino acids: CASSQVLAGERREQYF. In DNA, the CDR3 is TGTGCCAGCAGCCAAGTACTAGCGGGAGAACGGCGTGAGCAGTACTTC.

V is TRBV19 and J is TRBJ2-2; TRBD2 matches 11 bases. Looked up from germline, CDR1 is LNHDA and CDR2 is SQIVND (reference sequence). J lost 6 bases, V lost 4 bases, and 16 bases had no gene match. This CDR3 comprises 19 residues. Here the CDR3 reads CASSTAGLAGSGISGELFF. The CDR3 coding sequence is TGTGCCAGTAGTACAGCCGGACTAGCGGGCTCTGGGATTTCCGGGGAGCTGTTTTTT.

The gene calls are TRBV19 and TRBJ2-6; D gene ambiguous. V was pared by 5 bases and J by 0 bases, with 8 bases between. Germline values: CDR1 LNHDA, CDR2 SQIVND (reference sequence). The CDR3 is 15 amino acids. CDR3 in DNA: TGTGCCAGTAGTCCCCAGGCCTCTGGGGCCAACGTCCTGACTTTC. Its protein product is CASSPQASGANVLTF. The whole variable domain, filled in from reference TRBV19 and TRBJ2-6, reads DGGITQSPKYLFRKEGQNVTLSCEQNLNHDAMYWYRQDPGQGLRLIYYSQIVNDFQKGDIAEGYSVSREKKESFPLTVTSAQKNPTAFYLCASSPQASGANVLTFGAGSRLTVL.

Concerning this clone: The junction departs from the called germline gene at one end, perhaps through a read error. V is TRBV6-1 and J is TRBJ1-4, with 10 positions matching TRBD1. This CDR3 has 12 amino acids. Germline V gives CDR1 MNHNS, CDR2 SASEGT. The CDR3 DNA sequence: TGTGCCAGCAGTGAAAACGCGGGACAGGGGCTTTTT. Translated: CASSENAGQGLF.

V gene TRBV7-9 combines with J gene TRBJ2-3; TRBD2 aligns across 15 bases. CDR1 is SEHNR, CDR2 FQNEAQ, per germline (reference sequence). The CDR3 contains 15 residues. Trimming took 7 bases from V and 5 from J; bases not matched to a gene: 4. The CDR3 sequence: CASIRTSGRVDTQYF. For the CDR3, the DNA is TGTGCCAGCATCAGGACTAGCGGGAGGGTAGATACGCAGTATTTT. The full variable domain, with the rest looked up from reference TRBV7-9 and TRBJ2-3, is DTGVSQNPRHKITKRGQNVTFRCDPISEHNRLYWYRQTLGQGPEFLTYFQNEAQLEKSRLLSDRFSAERPKGSFSTLEIQRTEQGDSAMYLCASIRTSGRVDTQYFGPGTRLTVL.

The V gene is TRBV2, the J gene TRBJ1-3; D is unclear. V gave up 3 bases and J gave up 4 bases, with 16 bases separating them. CDR3 length: 16 amino acids. Germline loops: CDR1 SNHLY, CDR2 FYNNEI. The CDR3 sequence: CASSERAALGGNTIYF. In DNA, the CDR3 is TGTGCCAGCAGTGAGAGAGCGGCCCTGGGAGGAAACACCATATATTTT. The entire variable domain, with the rest obtained from reference TRBV2 and TRBJ1-3, is as follows: EPEVTQTPSHQVTQMGQEVILRCVPISNHLYFYWYRQILGQKVEFLVSFYNNEISEKSEIFDDQFSVERPDGSNFTLKIRSTKLEDSAMYFCASSERAALGGNTIYFGEGSWLTVV.